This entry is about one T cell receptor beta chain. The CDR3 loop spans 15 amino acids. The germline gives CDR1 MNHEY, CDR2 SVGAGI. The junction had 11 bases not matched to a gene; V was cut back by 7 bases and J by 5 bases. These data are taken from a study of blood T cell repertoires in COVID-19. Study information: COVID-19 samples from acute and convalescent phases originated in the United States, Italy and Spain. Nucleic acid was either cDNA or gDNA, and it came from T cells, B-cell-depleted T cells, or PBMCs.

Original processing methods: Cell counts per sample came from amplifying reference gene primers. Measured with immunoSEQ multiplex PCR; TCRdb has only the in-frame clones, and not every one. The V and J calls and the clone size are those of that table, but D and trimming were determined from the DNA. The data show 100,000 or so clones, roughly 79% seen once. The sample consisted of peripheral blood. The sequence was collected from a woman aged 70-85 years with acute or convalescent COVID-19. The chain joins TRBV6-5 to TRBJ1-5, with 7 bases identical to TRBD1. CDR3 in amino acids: CASTTTTGTDQPQHF. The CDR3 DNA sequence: TGTGCCAGCACCACTACGACAGGGACCGATCAGCCCCAGCATTTT.